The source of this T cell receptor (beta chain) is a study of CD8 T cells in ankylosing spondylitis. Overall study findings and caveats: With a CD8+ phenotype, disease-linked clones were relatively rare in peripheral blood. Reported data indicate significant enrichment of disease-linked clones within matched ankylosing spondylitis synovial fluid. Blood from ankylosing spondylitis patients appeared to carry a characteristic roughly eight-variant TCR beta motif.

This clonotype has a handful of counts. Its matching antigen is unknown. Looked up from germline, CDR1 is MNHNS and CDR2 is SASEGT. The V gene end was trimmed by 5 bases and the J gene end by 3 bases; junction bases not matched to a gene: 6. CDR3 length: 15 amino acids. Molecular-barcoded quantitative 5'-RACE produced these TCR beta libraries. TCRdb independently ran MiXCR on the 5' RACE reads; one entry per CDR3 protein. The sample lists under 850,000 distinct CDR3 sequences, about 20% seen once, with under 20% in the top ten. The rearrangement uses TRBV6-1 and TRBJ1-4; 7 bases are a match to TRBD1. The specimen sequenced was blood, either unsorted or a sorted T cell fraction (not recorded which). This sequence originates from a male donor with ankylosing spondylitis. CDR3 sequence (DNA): TGTGCCAGCAGTATTTGGACAGGATCTAATGAAAAACTGTTTTTT. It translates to CASSIWTGSNEKLFF.